The next 7 T cell receptor beta chains were all read from a single sample in a study of shared clonotypes between healthy human individuals. The protocol was immunoSEQ multiplex PCR, while the TCRdb copy is restricted to in-frame clones and leaves out a portion. The sample yields approximately 640,000 clones, less than 95% seen once. Input material: memory CD8+ T cells from PBMCs. Sample subset: CD45RO+ cells pooled with CCR7-negative TemRA cells. All receptors derive from a man aged 18 to 30 in good health. Some clones in this sample may be carry-over from other donors' samples.

This chain links TRBV9 with TRBJ1-1; D perhaps matches TRBD1 (6 bases). The germline V gene has CDR1 SGDLS and CDR2 YYNGEE. CDR3 length: 15 amino acids. Deletions cut 4 bases from V and 1 base from J, with 14 bases between. CDR3 DNA: TGTGCCAGCAGCCCAACCGGGACAAAGAACACTGAAGCTTTCTTT. Translating gives CASSPTGTKNTEAFF.

V gene TRBV29-1 combines with J gene TRBJ2-7, with 9 bases aligning to TRBD2. The CDR3 has 11 residues. CDR1 and CDR2 (germline): SQVTM, ANQGSEA. After removal of 4 bases from V and 6 bases from J, the junction contained 1 base not matched to a gene. The CDR3 DNA reads TGCAGCGTTGGCGGGGGGGCCGAGCAGTACTTC. Amino acid sequence: CSVGGGAEQYF.

For this clone: Relative to the germline gene, one junction end is altered; a read error may explain this. This rearrangement joins TRBV25-1 to TRBJ1-1; D is uncertain. The germline V gene encodes CDR1 MGHDK and CDR2 SYGVNS. The CDR3 has 15 residues. CDR3 sequence (DNA): TGTGCCGGCAGTGAATTCACCGCACTGAACACTGAAGCTTTCTTT. Its translation is CAGSEFTALNTEAFF.

This clone was seen at least ten times. The genes are TRBV15 and TRBJ2-2; tentative D call: TRBD1 (6 bases). V lost 3 bases and J lost 2, with 10 bases in between. The CDR3 spans 15 residues. CDR1 LNHNV and CDR2 YYDKDF come from the germline V gene (reference sequence). The CDR3 nucleotides read TGTGCCACCAGCAGGACGGGACACAACACCGGGGAGCTGTTTTTT. Its translation is CATSRTGHNTGELFF.

This chain connects TRBV28 to TRBJ1-2; TRBD1 matches at 7 bases. The length of the CDR3 is 14 residues. The ends lost 3 bases at V and 7 bases at J; junction bases unmatched: 8. Germline-derived CDR1 and CDR2 are MDHEN and SYDVKM. CDR3 DNA: TGTGCCAGCAGTTTTAGCGAGGGGGCGCTTGGCTACACCTTC. Its translation is CASSFSEGALGYTF.

The chain combines TRBV2 with TRBJ2-7; no reliable D call. The CDR3 covers 15 residues. Trimming cost V 1 base and J 0 bases, with 10 bases left between them. Germline CDR1 is SNHLY and CDR2 is FYNNEI. CDR3 DNA sequence: TGTGCCAGCAGTGAAGGGGGAAATAACTCCTACGAGCAGTACTTC. Translation: CASSEGGNNSYEQYF.

This rearrangement joins TRBV7-3 to TRBJ2-2, with TRBD2 matching 12 bases. The CDR3 covers 22 residues. In germline, CDR1 is SGHTA, CDR2 FQGTGA. V lost 2 bases, J lost 2 bases, and 18 bases stayed unmatched. CDR3 sequence reads: CASSLGPDGASGRVRNTGELFF. The CDR3 DNA sequence: TGTGCCAGCAGCTTAGGCCCTGACGGAGCTAGCGGGAGGGTCCGTAACACCGGGGAGCTGTTTTTT.